This is a list of T cell receptor beta chains from one sample in a study of T cell repertoires in cytomegalovirus infection. For these receptors, no antigen is known. TCRdb reanalysed the reads using MiXCR and keeps one entry per CDR3 protein. The sample consists of 400,000 to 600,000 distinct CDR3 sequences, about 42% of them appearing once. Source: cultured PBMCs, taken from culture after CMV antigen stimulation. All receptors come from a human donor in good health (CMV status not recorded). Some clones in this sample may be carry-over from other donors' samples. Both conserved end residues are part of each CDR3. Each record gives: V gene, J gene, clone size, D gene, CDR3 DNA, CDR3 protein. D genes are given only for firm matches. Rows give clone size only sometimes, using once, few, many, or a class for an expanded clone.

v_call: TRBV4-2
j_call: TRBJ1-5
clone_size: NA
d_call: TRBD1
cdr3_nt: TGTGCCAGCAGCCCGGGACAGGATAGCAATCAGCCCCAGCATTTT
cdr3_aa: CASSPGQDSNQPQHF

v_call: TRBV2
j_call: TRBJ2-7
clone_size: NA
d_call: NA
cdr3_nt: TGTGCCAGGCGGCAGCCTTCGAGCTACGAGCAGTACTTC
cdr3_aa: CARRQPSSYEQYF

v_call: TRBV19
j_call: TRBJ2-1
clone_size: few
d_call: TRBD1
cdr3_nt: TGTGCCAGTACAGGCTTCGGGACAGGAGAAAATGAGCAGTTCTTC
cdr3_aa: CASTGFGTGENEQFF

v_call: TRBV4-3
j_call: TRBJ2-5
clone_size: NA
d_call: NA
cdr3_nt: TGCGCCAGCAGCCAAGAGGCCCTGAATGACGGGACCCAGTACTTC
cdr3_aa: CASSQEALNDGTQYF

v_call: TRBV6-1
j_call: TRBJ1-2
clone_size: NA
d_call: TRBD1
cdr3_nt: TGTGCCAGCAGTGAAGAAGGGACAGTCTATGGCTACACCTTC
cdr3_aa: CASSEEGTVYGYTF

v_call: TRBV12-3/TRBV12-4
j_call: TRBJ1-2
clone_size: NA
d_call: NA
cdr3_nt: TGTGCCAGCAGTCAAGGGCGAAGTGTAGGCTACACCTTC
cdr3_aa: CASSQGRSVGYTF

v_call: TRBV15
j_call: TRBJ2-1
clone_size: NA
d_call: NA
cdr3_nt: TGTGCCACGGGGCGGAGGTCCCTCAATGAGCAGTTCTTC
cdr3_aa: CATGRRSLNEQFF

v_call: TRBV6-6
j_call: TRBJ2-5
clone_size: NA
d_call: TRBD2
cdr3_nt: TGTGCCAGCAGTTACGCGACTAGCGGGAGGGTAGGATCCGAGACCCAGTACTTC
cdr3_aa: CASSYATSGRVGSETQYF

v_call: TRBV12-3/TRBV12-4
j_call: TRBJ1-1
clone_size: few
d_call: NA
cdr3_nt: TGTGCCAGCACCTTGGGACAACCGGGGGACACTGAAGCTTTCTTT
cdr3_aa: CASTLGQPGDTEAFF

v_call: TRBV6-1
j_call: TRBJ2-3
clone_size: few
d_call: NA
cdr3_nt: TGTGCCAGCAGCCGGGGGGCGAGACCAGATACGCAGTATTTT
cdr3_aa: CASSRGARPDTQYF

v_call: TRBV15
j_call: TRBJ1-5
clone_size: few
d_call: NA
cdr3_nt: TGTGCCACCGCTCGATGGCAGAGCAATCAGCCCCAGCATTTT
cdr3_aa: CATARWQSNQPQHF

v_call: TRBV7-2
j_call: TRBJ1-1
clone_size: many
d_call: TRBD1
cdr3_nt: TGTGCCAGCAGCTTACTGACAGGGATCGTGTCTGAAGCTTTCTTT
cdr3_aa: CASSLLTGIVSEAFF

v_call: TRBV7-2
j_call: TRBJ2-1
clone_size: many
d_call: NA
cdr3_nt: TGTGCCAGCAGCCCAGCAGGGTTGAATGAGCAGTTCTTC
cdr3_aa: CASSPAGLNEQFF

v_call: TRBV5-1
j_call: TRBJ1-6
clone_size: few
d_call: TRBD1
cdr3_nt: TGCGCCAGCAGCTTGGGGACAGGAGATTATTCACCCCTCCACTTT
cdr3_aa: CASSLGTGDYSPLHF

v_call: TRBV12-3/TRBV12-4
j_call: TRBJ1-1
clone_size: few
d_call: TRBD1
cdr3_nt: TGTGCCAGCAATTACAGGGGGGAAGCTTTCTTT
cdr3_aa: CASNYRGEAFF

v_call: TRBV7-6
j_call: TRBJ1-1
clone_size: few
d_call: NA
cdr3_nt: TGTGCCAGCAGCTTAAAATGGGACACTGAAGCTTTCTTT
cdr3_aa: CASSLKWDTEAFF

v_call: TRBV9
j_call: TRBJ2-1
clone_size: NA
d_call: NA
cdr3_nt: TGTGCCAGCAGTCCCACTCCAGTGGGGCGGAATGAGCAGTTCTTC
cdr3_aa: CASSPTPVGRNEQFF

v_call: TRBV20-1
j_call: TRBJ2-1
clone_size: few
d_call: NA
cdr3_nt: TGCAGTGCTACGGGACGACGGGAGTACTACAATGAGCAGTTCTTC
cdr3_aa: CSATGRREYYNEQFF

v_call: TRBV11-2
j_call: TRBJ2-1
clone_size: few
d_call: TRBD2
cdr3_nt: TGTGCCAGCAGCCGGACTAGCGGGGACTACAATGAGCAGTTCTTC
cdr3_aa: CASSRTSGDYNEQFF

v_call: TRBV29-1
j_call: TRBJ1-2
clone_size: NA
d_call: TRBD1
cdr3_nt: TGCAGCGTTGAAACGACAGGGGCTAACTATGGCTACACCTTC
cdr3_aa: CSVETTGANYGYTF

v_call: TRBV12-3/TRBV12-4
j_call: TRBJ2-3
clone_size: NA
d_call: NA
cdr3_nt: TGTGCCAGCACCACATCCGGTGGCGGCACAGATACGCAGTATTTT
cdr3_aa: CASTTSGGGTDTQYF

v_call: TRBV12-3/TRBV12-4
j_call: TRBJ2-1
clone_size: NA
d_call: NA
cdr3_nt: TGTGCCAGCAGTTTCCCGAAAGGGGGGTCCTACAATGAGCAGTTCTTC
cdr3_aa: CASSFPKGGSYNEQFF

v_call: TRBV15
j_call: TRBJ2-3
clone_size: once
d_call: TRBD1
cdr3_nt: TGTGCCACCAGCAGAGCTCCGGGACAGGGGATGGATACGCAGTATTTT
cdr3_aa: CATSRAPGQGMDTQYF

v_call: TRBV29-1
j_call: TRBJ2-5
clone_size: NA
d_call: NA
cdr3_nt: TGCAGCTGGATGGGGTACCAAGAGACCCAGTACTTC
cdr3_aa: CSWMGYQETQYF

v_call: TRBV4-1
j_call: TRBJ2-1
clone_size: NA
d_call: TRBD2
cdr3_nt: TGCGCCAGCAGTCGTACACCAAAGGCTAGCGGTAACAATGAGCAGTTCTTC
cdr3_aa: CASSRTPKASGNNEQFF

v_call: TRBV11-2
j_call: TRBJ2-7
clone_size: few
d_call: TRBD2
cdr3_nt: TGTGCCAGCAGCTTAGAGGGGACTAGCGGGAGTGACGAGCAGTACTTC
cdr3_aa: CASSLEGTSGSDEQYF

v_call: TRBV7-9
j_call: TRBJ2-7
clone_size: NA
d_call: TRBD2
cdr3_nt: TGTGCCAGCAGCTCTTCTAGCGGGAGGGATATCGAGCAGTACTTC
cdr3_aa: CASSSSSGRDIEQYF

v_call: TRBV15
j_call: TRBJ1-1
clone_size: NA
d_call: NA
cdr3_nt: TGTGCCACCAGCAGGACCGAGAACACTGAAGCTTTCTTT
cdr3_aa: CATSRTENTEAFF

v_call: TRBV7-2
j_call: TRBJ1-2
clone_size: many
d_call: NA
cdr3_nt: TGTGCCAGCAGCTTAGGGATTAACTATGGCTACACCTTC
cdr3_aa: CASSLGINYGYTF